The entry that follows covers one T cell receptor beta chain sequence. The sample comes from a study of control samples from healthy donors and cancer patients. Sequencing used immunoSEQ multiplex PCR; TCRdb keeps in-frame clones, though not all of them. The sample has some 100,000 clones, around nine tenths seen once. This receptor was obtained from a human donor in good health. The donor label of this sample is uncertain. The sequenced sample consisted of blood.

The CDR3 DNA is TGTGCCAGCTCACCACCATCGGGGGGGGAGACCCAGTACTTC. Its protein is CASSPPSGGETQYF. The rearrangement uses TRBV18 and TRBJ2-5; TRBD2 matches at 8 bases. The germline V gene encodes CDR1 KGHSH and CDR2 LQKENI. J lost 5 bases, V lost 0 bases, and 2 bases had no gene match. This CDR3 has 14 amino acids.